This T cell receptor (beta chain) was sequenced for a study of blood T cell repertoires in COVID-19. Clones were read by immunoSEQ multiplex PCR, and TCRdb kept only the in-frame ones, dropping some. This repertoire shows under 300,000 clones, 75% to 90% found once; its top ten account for 2.4%. The CDR3 has 16 residues. Germline values: CDR1 SGHTA, CDR2 FQGNSA. V lost 3 bases, J lost 3 bases, and 5 bases stayed unmatched. The rearrangement joins TRBV7-2 to TRBJ2-6, with 7 bases lining up with TRBD1. This receptor was taken from a woman aged 18-30 years who had recovered from COVID-19. The sequenced material came from PBMCs or T cells enriched from blood (not recorded which). The CDR3 DNA sequence: TGTGCCAGCAGCTTGACAGGGTCGAGTGGGGCCAACGTCCTGACTTTC. The encoded protein is CASSLTGSSGANVLTF.